Each of the 26 T cell receptor beta chains below was sequenced from the same sample in a study of blood T cell repertoires in COVID-19. Method: immunoSEQ multiplex PCR; TCRdb's copy keeps in-frame clones and lacks some. The data show about 240,000 clones, 75% to 90% seen once. Sequences were obtained from peripheral blood. The receptor set was obtained from a woman aged 55-69 years with active or convalescent COVID-19.

The DNA of the CDR3 is TGTGCCAGCTCACTTCAGACAGGGGCGACGAACACTGAAGCTTTCTTT. Its protein product is CASSLQTGATNTEAFF. J is TRBJ1-1 and V is TRBV18; 8 bases are shared with TRBD1. This CDR3 region has 16 residues. Trimming cost V 4 bases and J 1 base; bases outside gene matches: 8. The germline CDR1 and CDR2 sequences are KGHSH and LQKENI.

This clone was observed a single time. This specimen includes other DNA sequences encoding the same CDR3. The J gene is TRBJ2-1, the V gene TRBV2; 7 bases map to TRBD2. V lost 6 bases and J lost 7; bases outside the gene matches: 0. Germline V gives CDR1 SNHLY, CDR2 FYNNEI. CDR3 length equals 11 residues. CDR3 in DNA: TGTGCCAGCAGGGGGGGGAATGAGCAGTTCTTC. This gives the protein CASRGGNEQFF.

J is TRBJ1-5 and V is TRBV19, with TRBD1 identical over 7 bases. V shed 5 bases, J shed 4 bases, and the junction held 5 bases outside the gene matches. Germline CDR1 reads LNHDA; CDR2 reads SQIVND (reference sequence). The CDR3 has 14 amino acids. The CDR3 DNA reads as TGTGCCAGTAGTGGGACAGTACCTAATCAGCCCCAGCATTTT. Translated, it gives CASSGTVPNQPQHF.

The chain recombines TRBV14 with TRBJ1-1; D is ambiguous. Germline CDR1 SGHDN, CDR2 FVKESK. The V end lost 1 base, the J end lost 5 bases, and 8 bases lay between the germline ends. The CDR3 runs to 13 residues. CDR3 sequence: CASSQGIRTEAFF. CDR3 DNA sequence: TGTGCCAGCAGCCAAGGTATCCGTACTGAAGCTTTCTTT.

The chain is built from TRBV11-2 and TRBJ1-3, with D hard to call. From germline, CDR1 is SGHAT and CDR2 FQNNGV. The CDR3 length is 15 residues. V lost 1 base and J lost 2, with 9 bases in between. CDR3 nucleotides: TGTGCCAGCAGCTTAGGTCAGATACCTGGAAACACCATATATTTT. As protein: CASSLGQIPGNTIYF.

This clone was recorded a few times. The V and J genes are TRBV5-1 and TRBJ1-6; TRBD1 matches 9 bases. J lost 7 bases, V lost 4 bases, and 6 bases had no gene match. The CDR3 has 15 residues. Germline CDR1 reads SGHRS; CDR2 reads YFSETQ. As DNA, the CDR3 is TGCGCCAGCAGCAAACTACAGGGGGCAAATTCACCCCTCCACTTT. Its translation: CASSKLQGANSPLHF.

This clone appeared a few times. The chain has TRBV7-9 and TRBJ1-6, with 9 bases identical to TRBD1. The CDR3 has 13 residues. With 4 bases clipped from V and 11 bases from J, the junction kept 3 bases outside the gene matches. The germline gives CDR1 SEHNR, CDR2 FQNEAQ (reference sequence). The CDR3 sequence: CASSSGQGTPLHF. Written as DNA, the CDR3 is TGTGCCAGCAGCTCTGGACAGGGGACACCCCTCCACTTT.

This clone appeared a few times. The V call is TRBV6-5, the J call TRBJ1-6; no clear D gene. The V end was cut by 6 bases, the J end by 10 bases, with 16 bases between. Germline V lookup: CDR1 MNHEY, CDR2 SVGAGI. The CDR3 runs to 14 residues. CDR3 in DNA: TGTGCCAGCAGCCTCGGGAGGGAGCGATCACCCCTCCACTTT. Its protein product is CASSLGRERSPLHF.

The chain uses TRBV10-3 and TRBJ1-2, with TRBD1 identical over 8 bases. This CDR3 contains 13 residues. J lost 6 bases, V lost 10 bases, and 10 bases had no gene match. Looked up from germline, CDR1 is ENHRY and CDR2 is SYGVKD. The CDR3 region is CATRQGSSNGYTF. In nucleotides, the CDR3 is TGTGCCACCAGACAGGGGAGTTCAAATGGCTACACCTTC.

This clone was recorded only once. V is TRBV7-9 and J is TRBJ1-2, with D perhaps TRBD1 (6 bases). Per the germline V gene, CDR1 is SEHNR and CDR2 is FQNEAQ (reference sequence). This CDR3 comprises 16 residues. The V end was cut by 0 bases, the J end by 8 bases, with 19 bases between. In nucleotides, the CDR3 is TGTGCCAGCAGCTTAGCGGGAATGAGCCCTGGGGGCGGCTACACCTTC. Translated: CASSLAGMSPGGGYTF.

This chain connects TRBV9 to TRBJ1-1; D call uncertain. The germline V gene encodes CDR1 SGDLS and CDR2 YYNGEE. V lost 0 bases, J lost 6 bases, and 15 bases lay in between. CDR3 length: 15 residues. The CDR3 spells CASSVAGGSYSEAFF. CDR3 sequence (DNA): TGTGCCAGCAGCGTAGCGGGAGGGTCCTACTCTGAAGCTTTCTTT.

The chain is built from TRBV7-9 and TRBJ2-3, with D possibly TRBD2 on 6 matching bases. The V end was cut by 2 bases, the J end by 4 bases, with 13 bases between. Per the germline V gene, CDR1 is SEHNR and CDR2 is FQNEAQ (reference sequence). The CDR3 loop spans 15 amino acids. CDR3 coding DNA: TGTGCCAGCAGCTTATCAGCGGGCGGCGCAGATACGCAGTATTTT. Translation: CASSLSAGGADTQYF. Combining the CDR3 with reference TRBV7-9 and TRBJ2-3 gives the whole variable domain DTGVSQNPRHKITKRGQNVTFRCDPISEHNRLYWYRQTLGQGPEFLTYFQNEAQLEKSRLLSDRFSAERPKGSFSTLEIQRTEQGDSAMYLCASSLSAGGADTQYFGPGTRLTVL.

The gene calls are TRBV2 and TRBJ1-5, with D perhaps matching TRBD1 (5 bases). V shed 3 bases and J shed 3 bases, with 12 bases lying between them. This CDR3 spans 15 amino acids. Germline CDR1 and CDR2: SNHLY and FYNNEI. CDR3 DNA sequence: TGTGCCAGCAGTGAGGGCAGGGAGGCCAATCAGCCCCAGCATTTT. Its translation: CASSEGREANQPQHF.

The sample holds a few counts of this clone. The chain is built from TRBV7-8 and TRBJ2-7; TRBD2 agrees at 9 bases. Germline trimming cut 4 bases from V and 4 bases from J; bases unmatched to any gene: 8. CDR3 size: 15 residues. Germline V gene sequence: CDR1 SGHVS, CDR2 FQNEAQ. The CDR3 DNA sequence: TGTGCCAGCAGCTGGGAGGAGCGGGGGGATTACGAGCAGTACTTC. It specifies CASSWEERGDYEQYF. Based on the CDR3 plus reference TRBV7-8 and TRBJ2-7, the full variable domain is GAGVSQSPRYKVAKRGQDVALRCDPISGHVSLFWYQQALGQGPEFLTYFQNEAQLDKSGLPSDRFFAERPEGSVSTLKIQRTQQEDSAVYLCASSWEERGDYEQYFGPGTRLTVT.

The chain carries TRBV3-1 (or the pseudogene TRBV3-2) and TRBJ1-2; TRBD1 might be the D (5 bases). There are 17 residues in the CDR3. Germline V gene data show CDR1 as LGHDT and CDR2 as YNNKEL (reference sequence). V was clipped by 1 base and J by 5 bases, with 20 bases between them. This CDR3 reads CASSQGLGGDASYGYTF. Written as DNA, the CDR3 is TGTGCCAGCAGCCAAGGTTTGGGGGGAGACGCCTCATATGGCTACACCTTC.

The V and J genes are TRBV5-1 and TRBJ1-1; D remains ambiguous. The CDR3 sequence is 13 residues long. With 0 bases removed from V and 1 base from J, the gap between germline ends came to 4 bases. Germline assignment: CDR1 SGHRS and CDR2 YFSETQ. CDR3 nucleotides: TGCGCCAGCAGCTTGGACTGGAACACTGAAGCTTTCTTT. Translation gives CASSLDWNTEAFF.

The V call is TRBV28, the J call TRBJ2-7; 8 positions match TRBD2. The CDR3 is 15 amino acids. The germline V gene has CDR1 MDHEN and CDR2 SYDVKM. The ends lost 5 bases at V and 5 bases at J; junction bases unmatched: 11. The CDR3 region is CASSPRIAGMNEQYF. The CDR3 DNA reads as TGTGCCAGCAGTCCCCGGATAGCGGGGATGAACGAGCAGTACTTC. The variable domain in full, completed from reference TRBV28 and TRBJ2-7, reads DVKVTQSSRYLVKRTGEKVFLECVQDMDHENMFWYRQDPGLGLRLIYFSYDVKMKEKGDIPEGYSVSREKKERFSLILESASTNQTSMYLCASSPRIAGMNEQYFGPGTRLTVT.

The rearrangement uses TRBV10-3 and TRBJ1-6; TRBD1 matches at 8 bases. The ends lost 6 bases at V and 7 bases at J; junction bases unmatched: 2. This CDR3 is 13 amino acids long. In germline, CDR1 is ENHRY, CDR2 SYGVKD. CDR3 loop: CAISDRGNSPLHF. DNA for the CDR3: TGTGCCATCAGCGACAGGGGCAATTCACCCCTCCACTTT.

This clone appeared a few times. The chain's CDR3 is CASSSWQYSGNTIYF. DNA for the CDR3: TGTGCCAGCAGCTCATGGCAATACTCTGGAAACACCATATATTTT. V gene TRBV5-6 combines with J gene TRBJ1-3, with unresolved D. Trimming took 3 bases from V and 0 from J, leaving 10 bases between them. CDR3 length: 15 amino acids. Germline CDR1 SGHDT, CDR2 YYEEEE.

The V call is TRBV6-5, the J call TRBJ2-1; D is possibly TRBD2 (5 bases). Between the trimmed V and J ends, which lost 6 bases and 0 bases, there was a span of 12 bases. The germline V gene encodes CDR1 MNHEY and CDR2 SVGAGI. The CDR3 runs 15 residues. CDR3 coding DNA: TGTGCCAGCAGCCAGTCGGGGTACTCCTACAATGAGCAGTTCTTC. Amino acid sequence: CASSQSGYSYNEQFF.

The V call is TRBV30, the J call TRBJ2-1; D is perhaps TRBD1 (5 bases). CDR1 GTSNPN and CDR2 SVGIG come from the germline V gene (reference sequence). V lost 2 bases and J 9 bases, leaving 11 bases between the germline ends. CDR3 length: 12 residues. The CDR3 nucleotides are TGTGCCTGGAGTCCACAGGAAGCTGAGCAGTTCTTC. This encodes CAWSPQEAEQFF. The full variable domain, its missing parts supplied by reference TRBV30 and TRBJ2-1, is SQTIHQWPATLVQPVGSPLSLECTVEGTSNPNLYWYRQAAGRGLQLLFYSVGIGQISSEVPQNLSASRPQDRQFILSSKKLLLSDSGFYLCAWSPQEAEQFFGPGTRLTVL.

This clone was recorded at least ten times. The V and J genes are TRBV4-1 and TRBJ1-2; D gene uncertain. This CDR3 region has 16 residues. Trimming removed 0 bases from V and 1 base from J, with 12 bases in between. Germline loops: CDR1 MGHRA, CDR2 YSYEKL. Here the CDR3 reads CASSQDRLFRNYGYTF. The CDR3 nucleotides read TGCGCCAGCAGCCAAGATCGCCTATTCCGTAACTATGGCTACACCTTC.

The gene calls are TRBV6-2 or TRBV6-3 and TRBJ1-2, with D possibly matching TRBD1 (5 bases). Germline CDR1 is MNHEY and CDR2 is SVGEGT. Between the trimmed V and J ends, which lost 5 bases and 2 bases, there was a span of 18 bases. The CDR3 spans 16 residues. Here the CDR3 reads CASSDPSATGNYGYTF. The CDR3 coding sequence is TGTGCCAGCAGTGACCCATCGGCTACAGGAAACTATGGCTACACCTTC.

This clone showed up just a few times. The V and J genes are TRBV30 and TRBJ1-2; 8 bases fit TRBD1. CDR1 GTSNPN and CDR2 SVGIG come from the germline V gene (reference sequence). V shed 1 base, J shed 4 bases, and the junction held 2 bases outside the gene matches. CDR3 length: 13 residues. CDR3 bases: TGTGCCTGGAGTGGGACAGGGATCTATGGCTACACCTTC. It codes for CAWSGTGIYGYTF.

The genes are TRBV7-3 and TRBJ2-3, with TRBD1 identical over 8 bases. After removal of 1 base from V and 1 base from J, the junction contained 4 bases not matched to a gene. The CDR3 is made up of 16 amino acids. Germline CDR1 reads SGHTA; CDR2 reads FQGTGA. CDR3 sequence (DNA): TGTGCCAGCAGCTTAATGGGGGGACAGGGCACAGATACGCAGTATTTT. Its translation: CASSLMGGQGTDTQYF. The entire variable domain, with the rest obtained from reference TRBV7-3 and TRBJ2-3, is as follows: GAGVSQTPSNKVTEKGKYVELRCDPISGHTALYWYRQSLGQGPEFLIYFQGTGAADDSGLPNDRFFAVRPEGSVSTLKIQRTERGDSAVYLCASSLMGGQGTDTQYFGPGTRLTVL.

Comments on this clone: This sample also contains other DNA sequences that code for the same CDR3. The CDR3 loop reads CASSGQPNSPLHF. CDR3 DNA sequence: TGTGCCAGCAGTGGACAGCCAAATTCACCCCTCCACTTT. The chain recombines TRBV2 with TRBJ1-6; D might be TRBD1 (5 bases). V dropped 4 bases and J dropped 7 bases, with 8 bases sitting between them. Per germline, CDR1 SNHLY and CDR2 FYNNEI. The CDR3 length is 13 residues.